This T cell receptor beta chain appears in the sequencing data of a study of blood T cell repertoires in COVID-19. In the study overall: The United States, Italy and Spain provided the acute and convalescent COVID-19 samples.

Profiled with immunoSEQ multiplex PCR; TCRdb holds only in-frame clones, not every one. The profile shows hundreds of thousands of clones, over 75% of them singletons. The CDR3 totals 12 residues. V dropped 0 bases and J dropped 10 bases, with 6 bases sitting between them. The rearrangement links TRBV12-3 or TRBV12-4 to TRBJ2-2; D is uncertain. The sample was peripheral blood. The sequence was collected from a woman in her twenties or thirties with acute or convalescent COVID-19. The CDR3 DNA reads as TGTGCCAGCAGTTTAGCGGGCCTGGAGCTGTTTTTT. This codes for CASSLAGLELFF.